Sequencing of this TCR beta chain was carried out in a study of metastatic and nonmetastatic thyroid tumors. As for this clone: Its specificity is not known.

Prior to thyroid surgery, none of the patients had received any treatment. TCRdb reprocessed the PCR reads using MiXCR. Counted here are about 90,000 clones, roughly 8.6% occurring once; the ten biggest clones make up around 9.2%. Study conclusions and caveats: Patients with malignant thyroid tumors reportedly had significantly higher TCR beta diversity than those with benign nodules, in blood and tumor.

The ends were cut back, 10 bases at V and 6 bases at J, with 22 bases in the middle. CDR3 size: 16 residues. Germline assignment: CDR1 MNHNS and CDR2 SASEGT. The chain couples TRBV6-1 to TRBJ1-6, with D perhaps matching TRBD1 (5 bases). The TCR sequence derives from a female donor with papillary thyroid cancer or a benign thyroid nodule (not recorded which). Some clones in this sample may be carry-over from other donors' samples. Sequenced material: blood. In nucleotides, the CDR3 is TGTGCCACCCAGAGAAATAAGGGGAACATTAATTCACCCCTCCACTTT. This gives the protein CATQRNKGNINSPLHF.